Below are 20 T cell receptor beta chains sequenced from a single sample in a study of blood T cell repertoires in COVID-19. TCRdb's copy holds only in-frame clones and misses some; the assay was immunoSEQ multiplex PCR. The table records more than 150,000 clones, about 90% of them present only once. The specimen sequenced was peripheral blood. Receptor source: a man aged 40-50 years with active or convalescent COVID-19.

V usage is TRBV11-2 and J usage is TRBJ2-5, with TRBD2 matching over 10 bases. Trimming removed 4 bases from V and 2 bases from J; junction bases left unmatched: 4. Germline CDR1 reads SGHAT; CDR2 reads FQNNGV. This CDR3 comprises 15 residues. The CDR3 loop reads CASSSLAGRQETQYF. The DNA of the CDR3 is TGTGCCAGCAGCTCACTAGCGGGGAGACAAGAGACCCAGTACTTC.

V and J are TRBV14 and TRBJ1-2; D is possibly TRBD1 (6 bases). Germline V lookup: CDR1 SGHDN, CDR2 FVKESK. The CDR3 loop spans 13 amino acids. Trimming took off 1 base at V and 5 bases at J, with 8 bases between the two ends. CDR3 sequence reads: CASSQGRGYGYTF. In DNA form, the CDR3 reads TGTGCCAGCAGCCAAGGCAGGGGTTATGGCTACACCTTC.

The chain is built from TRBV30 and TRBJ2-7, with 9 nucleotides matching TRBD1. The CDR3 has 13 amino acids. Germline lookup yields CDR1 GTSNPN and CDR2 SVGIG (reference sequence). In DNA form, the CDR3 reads TGTGTCCTAGCGCGGGACAGGGCTAACGAGCAGTACTTC. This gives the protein CVLARDRANEQYF.

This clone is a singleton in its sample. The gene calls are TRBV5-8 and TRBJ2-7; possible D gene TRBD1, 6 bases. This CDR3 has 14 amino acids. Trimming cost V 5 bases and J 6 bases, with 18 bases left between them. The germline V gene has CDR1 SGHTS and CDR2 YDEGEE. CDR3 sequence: CASSKGEFRSEQYF. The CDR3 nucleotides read TGTGCCAGCAGTAAGGGGGAGTTCAGGAGCGAGCAGTACTTC.

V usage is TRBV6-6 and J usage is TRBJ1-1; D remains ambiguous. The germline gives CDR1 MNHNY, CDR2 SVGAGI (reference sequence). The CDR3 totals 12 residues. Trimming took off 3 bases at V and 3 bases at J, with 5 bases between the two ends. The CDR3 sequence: CASSYSDTEAFF. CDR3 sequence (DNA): TGTGCCAGCAGTTATTCGGACACTGAAGCTTTCTTT.

The CDR3 protein is CASSDGQGIDTGELFF. The CDR3, as DNA: TGTGCCAGCAGTGACGGACAGGGGATTGACACCGGGGAGCTGTTTTTT. The chain employs TRBV2 and TRBJ2-2; 9 bases align to TRBD1. This CDR3 region has 16 residues. V was pared by 3 bases and J by 3 bases, with 5 bases of the junction left unmatched. Germline CDR1 SNHLY, CDR2 FYNNEI.

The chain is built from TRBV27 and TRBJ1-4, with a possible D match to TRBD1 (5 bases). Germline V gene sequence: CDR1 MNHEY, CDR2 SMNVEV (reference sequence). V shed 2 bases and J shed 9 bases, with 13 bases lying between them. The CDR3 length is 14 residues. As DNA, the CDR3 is TGTGCCAGCAGTTTAGAGGTGGGGGGACAAAAACTGTTTTTT. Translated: CASSLEVGGQKLFF. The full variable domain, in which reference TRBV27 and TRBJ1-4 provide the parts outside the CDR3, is EAQVTQNPRYLITVTGKKLTVTCSQNMNHEYMSWYRQDPGLGLRQIYYSMNVEVTDKGDVPEGYKVSRKEKRNFPLILESPSPNQTSLYFCASSLEVGGQKLFFGSGTQLSVL.

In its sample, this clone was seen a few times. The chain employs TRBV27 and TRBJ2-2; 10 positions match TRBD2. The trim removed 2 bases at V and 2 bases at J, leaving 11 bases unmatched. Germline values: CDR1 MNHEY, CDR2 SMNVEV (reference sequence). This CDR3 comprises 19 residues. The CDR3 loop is CASSLAPTWTSGNTGELFF. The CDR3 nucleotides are TGTGCCAGCAGTTTAGCCCCCACTTGGACTAGCGGTAACACCGGGGAGCTGTTTTTT.

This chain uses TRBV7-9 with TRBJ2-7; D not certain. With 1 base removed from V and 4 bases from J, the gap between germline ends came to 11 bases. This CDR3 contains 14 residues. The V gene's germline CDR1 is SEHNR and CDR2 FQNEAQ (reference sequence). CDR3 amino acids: CASSLGGSGYEQYF. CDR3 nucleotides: TGTGCCAGCAGCTTAGGCGGCAGTGGATACGAGCAGTACTTC.

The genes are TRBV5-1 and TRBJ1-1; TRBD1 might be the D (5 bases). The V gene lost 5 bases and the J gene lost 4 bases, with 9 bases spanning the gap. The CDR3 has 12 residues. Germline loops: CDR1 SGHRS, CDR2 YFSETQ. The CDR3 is CASSIDSTEAFF. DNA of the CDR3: TGCGCCAGCAGTATCGACAGCACTGAAGCTTTCTTT.

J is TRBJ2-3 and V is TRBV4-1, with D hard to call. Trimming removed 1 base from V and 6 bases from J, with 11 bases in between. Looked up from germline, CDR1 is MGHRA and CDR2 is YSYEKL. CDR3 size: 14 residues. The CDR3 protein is CASSQASGWDTQYF. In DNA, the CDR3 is TGCGCCAGCAGCCAAGCTAGTGGCTGGGATACGCAGTATTTT.

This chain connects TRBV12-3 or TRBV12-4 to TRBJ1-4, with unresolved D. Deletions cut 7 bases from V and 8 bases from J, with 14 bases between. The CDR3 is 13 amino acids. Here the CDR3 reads CASTPGGGEKLFF. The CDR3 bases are TGTGCCAGCACCCCTGGCGGAGGGGAAAAACTGTTTTTT.

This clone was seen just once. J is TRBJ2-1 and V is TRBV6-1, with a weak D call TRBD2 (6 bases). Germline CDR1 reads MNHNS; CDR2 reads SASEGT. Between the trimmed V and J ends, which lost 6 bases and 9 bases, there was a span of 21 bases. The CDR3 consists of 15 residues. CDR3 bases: TGTGCCAGCAGAGAATCCGGGAGAGGGCGTCTTGAGCAGTTCTTC. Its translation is CASRESGRGRLEQFF.

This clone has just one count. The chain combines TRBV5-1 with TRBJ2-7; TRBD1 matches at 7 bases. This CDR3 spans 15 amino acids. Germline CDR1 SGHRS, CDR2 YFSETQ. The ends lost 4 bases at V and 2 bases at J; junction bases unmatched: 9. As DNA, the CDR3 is TGCGCCAGCAGCCTCGAACCGGACAGGACCTACGAGCAGTACTTC. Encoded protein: CASSLEPDRTYEQYF. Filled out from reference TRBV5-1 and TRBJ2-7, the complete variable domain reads KAGVTQTPRYLIKTRGQQVTLSCSPISGHRSVSWYQQTPGQGLQFLFEYFSETQRNKGNFPGRFSGRQFSNSRSEMNVSTLELGDSALYLCASSLEPDRTYEQYFGPGTRLTVT.

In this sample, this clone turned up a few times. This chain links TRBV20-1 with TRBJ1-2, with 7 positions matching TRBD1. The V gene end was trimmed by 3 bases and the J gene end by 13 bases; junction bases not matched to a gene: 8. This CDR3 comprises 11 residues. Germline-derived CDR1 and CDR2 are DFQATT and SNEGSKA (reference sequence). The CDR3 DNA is TGCAGTGCTAGGAAAACAGGGGCGATCACCTTC. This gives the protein CSARKTGAITF.

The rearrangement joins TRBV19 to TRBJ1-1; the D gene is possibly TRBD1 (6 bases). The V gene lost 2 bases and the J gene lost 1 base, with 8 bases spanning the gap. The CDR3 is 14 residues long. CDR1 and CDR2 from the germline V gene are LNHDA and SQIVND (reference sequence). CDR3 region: CASSILQGNTEAFF. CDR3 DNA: TGTGCCAGTAGTATATTACAGGGGAACACTGAAGCTTTCTTT.

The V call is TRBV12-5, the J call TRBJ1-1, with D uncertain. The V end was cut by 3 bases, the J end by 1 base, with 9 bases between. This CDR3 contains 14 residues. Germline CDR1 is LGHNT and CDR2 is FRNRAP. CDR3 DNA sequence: TGTGCTAGTGGTTTCAACACCCCGAACACTGAAGCTTTCTTT. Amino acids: CASGFNTPNTEAFF.

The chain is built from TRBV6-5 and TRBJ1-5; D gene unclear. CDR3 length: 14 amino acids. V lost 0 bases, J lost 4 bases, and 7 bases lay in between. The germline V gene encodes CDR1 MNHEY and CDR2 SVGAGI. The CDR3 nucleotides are TGTGCCAGCAGTTACTCGACACCTAATCAGCCCCAGCATTTT. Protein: CASSYSTPNQPQHF.

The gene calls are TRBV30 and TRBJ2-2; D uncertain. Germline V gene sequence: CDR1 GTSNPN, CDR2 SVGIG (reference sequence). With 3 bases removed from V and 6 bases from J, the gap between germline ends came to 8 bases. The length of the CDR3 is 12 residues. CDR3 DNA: TGTGCCTGGAGAGTGAGTGCCGGGGAGCTGTTTTTT. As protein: CAWRVSAGELFF.

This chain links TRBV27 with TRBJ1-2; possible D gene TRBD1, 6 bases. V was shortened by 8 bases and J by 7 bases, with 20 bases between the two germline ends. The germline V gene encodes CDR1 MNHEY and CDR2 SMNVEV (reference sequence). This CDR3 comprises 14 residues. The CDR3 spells CASSSRGTGRGYTF. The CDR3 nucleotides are TGTGCCAGCTCATCCAGGGGTACCGGCCGTGGCTACACCTTC.